These T cell receptor beta chains were read from a single sample in a study of shared clonotypes between healthy human individuals. The assay was immunoSEQ multiplex PCR, and TCRdb's table has in-frame clones only and misses some. In the table there are around 2,000,000 clones, around 96% of which are singletons. The sequencing input was naive CD8+ T cells sorted from blood. The receptors were gathered from a young man in good health. The CDR3 runs from the conserved cysteine through the conserved F or W. Fields, in order: D gene, J gene, clone size, V gene, CDR3 DNA, CDR3 protein. The D gene is left open where the match is weak. The size field is filled for only some rows; it gives once, few, many or a size class.

>NA|TRBJ2-6|NA|TRBV30
TGTGCCTGGACTCAGGGGCTAAGTGGGGCCAACGTCCTGACTTTC
CAWTQGLSGANVLTF
>NA|TRBJ2-2|NA|TRBV29-1
TGCAGCGTTAGCACACCGAACACCGGGGAGCTGTTTTTT
CSVSTPNTGELFF
>TRBD1|TRBJ2-6|NA|TRBV2
TGTGCCAGCATCCCGGGACAGGGCACTGGGGCCAACGTCCTGACTTTC
CASIPGQGTGANVLTF
>NA|TRBJ2-7|NA|TRBV9
TGTGCCAGCAGCGTGGGAGGCGGGACCTACGAGCAGTACTTC
CASSVGGGTYEQYF
>NA|TRBJ1-5|NA|TRBV28
TGTGCCAGCAGCTGGGACCGGGAGGGCAATCAGCCCCAGCATTTT
CASSWDREGNQPQHF
>NA|TRBJ1-1|once|TRBV28
TGTGCCAGCAGTTTTGCATTGAGGAGATTGAACACTGAAGCTTTCTTT
CASSFALRRLNTEAFF
>NA|TRBJ1-1|once|TRBV4-1
TGCGCCAGCAGCCAAGATTCGGAGGGACGGGACACTGAAGCTTTCTTT
CASSQDSEGRDTEAFF
>TRBD2|TRBJ2-1|NA|TRBV6-5
TGTGCCAGCAGTTCCGGGGCGGGAGGGTACAATGAGCAGTTCTTC
CASSSGAGGYNEQFF
>NA|TRBJ2-2|NA|TRBV9
TGTGCCAGCAGTCGCACTAGCATGATCGGGGAGCTGTTTTTT
CASSRTSMIGELFF
>NA|TRBJ2-7|NA|TRBV25-1
TGTGCCAGCAGTGACTGGCAGGGGAACTCCAACGAGCAGTACTTC
CASSDWQGNSNEQYF
>NA|TRBJ2-1|NA|TRBV27
TGTGCCAGCAGTTTGGCCAGCTACAATGAGCAGTTCTTC
CASSLASYNEQFF
>NA|TRBJ1-1|NA|TRBV11-2
TGTGCCAGCAGCCCACGGCAGGGGCTGTTGACTGAAGCTTTCTTT
CASSPRQGLLTEAFF
>TRBD2|TRBJ2-3|once|TRBV28
TGTGCCAGCAGTTTATTTGGGGGGGGGACAGATACGCAGTATTTT
CASSLFGGGTDTQYF
>NA|TRBJ1-1|NA|TRBV11-2
TGTGCCAGCAGCTTAGATCTCACACCCGAATGGTTCTTT
CASSLDLTPEWFF
>TRBD1|TRBJ2-3|NA|TRBV5-8
TGTGCCAGCAGCTCGGGACAGGGTTTGGGCACAGATACGCAGTATTTT
CASSSGQGLGTDTQYF
>TRBD2|TRBJ2-1|once|TRBV7-9
TGTGCCAGCAGCCTGGGACTAGCGAACAATGAGCAGTTCTTC
CASSLGLANNEQFF
>NA|TRBJ1-2|NA|TRBV10-2
TGCGCCAGCAGTGATCCTTTATTTCTGCACTATGGCTACACCTTC
CASSDPLFLHYGYTF
>NA|TRBJ2-3|NA|TRBV28
TGTGCCAGCAGTTTAAAGCAGGGTCCCACAGATACGCAGTATTTT
CASSLKQGPTDTQYF
>NA|TRBJ1-1|once|TRBV19
TGTGCCAGTAGTATCAACGGGGTGAACACTGAAGCTTTCTTT
CASSINGVNTEAFF
>NA|TRBJ1-1|NA|TRBV4-1
TGCGCCAGCAGCCCTCCTTCGGTTAGGGAGCCCACTGAAGCTTTCTTT
CASSPPSVREPTEAFF
>NA|TRBJ2-2|NA|TRBV27
TGTGCCAGCACAAACACCGGGGAGCTGTTTTTT
CASTNTGELFF
>NA|TRBJ2-1|NA|TRBV27
TGTGCCAGCAGTTTGGCGACTAGTGGGGGGTACAATGAGCAGTTCTTC
CASSLATSGGYNEQFF
>TRBD1|TRBJ2-1|once|TRBV7-9
TGTGCCAGCAGCGTCGGGACAGGGAAACACAATGAGCAGTTCTTC
CASSVGTGKHNEQFF
>NA|TRBJ2-3|NA|TRBV2
TGTGCCAGCAGGGCCACTAGCACAGATACGCAGTATTTT
CASRATSTDTQYF
>NA|TRBJ2-7|NA|TRBV6-1
TGTGCCAGCAATGGAGGTAGGGGGGGATTCTACGAGCAGTACTTC
CASNGGRGGFYEQYF
>NA|TRBJ1-2|NA|TRBV27
TGTGCCAGCAGTTTTGGTTCCACTAACTATGGCTACACCTTC
CASSFGSTNYGYTF
>NA|TRBJ2-3|NA|TRBV6-1
TGTGCCAGCAGGGCGGGACCGTACCCAGATACGCAGTATTTT
CASRAGPYPDTQYF
>NA|TRBJ2-5|NA|TRBV11-2
TGTGCCAGCAGCTTAGGTTCCGAGACCCAGTACTTC
CASSLGSETQYF
>TRBD1|TRBJ2-2|NA|TRBV7-9
TGTGCCAGCAGCTCCCCTCGGGACAGGGGAGACACCGGGGAGCTGTTTTTT
CASSSPRDRGDTGELFF
>NA|TRBJ2-5|NA|TRBV25-1
TGTGCCAGCAGTGAACCCCGGAATCCCCAAGAGACCCAGTACTTC
CASSEPRNPQETQYF
>TRBD1|TRBJ2-7|NA|TRBV7-3
TGTGCCAGCAGCCCAGAAGCGACAGGGTACCGCGAGCAGTACTTC
CASSPEATGYREQYF
>NA|TRBJ2-5|NA|TRBV11-2
TGTGCCAGCAGCTTATATCCTGATTCAGGAGAGACCCAGTACTTC
CASSLYPDSGETQYF
>NA|TRBJ2-2|NA|TRBV5-8
TGTGCCATCACATTGACGGAACCTCCGAACACCGGGGAGCTGTTTTTT
CAITLTEPPNTGELFF
>NA|TRBJ2-1|NA|TRBV19
TGTGCCAGTGCCGGCCTCTGGGATGAGCAGTTCTTC
CASAGLWDEQFF
>NA|TRBJ2-7|NA|TRBV30
TGTGCCTGGAGTAGGGGCGACAACTACGAGCAGTACTTC
CAWSRGDNYEQYF
>NA|TRBJ1-4|NA|TRBV16
TGTGCCAGCAGCCAATTCGACGACGGTAATGAAAAACTGTTTTTT
CASSQFDDGNEKLFF
>TRBD1|TRBJ2-5|once|TRBV7-9
TGTGCCAGCAGCGACAGGGGATTCCAAGAGACCCAGTACTTC
CASSDRGFQETQYF
>NA|TRBJ1-1|NA|TRBV5-6
TGTGCCAGCAGCACGAACACTGAAGCTTTCTTT
CASSTNTEAFF
>NA|TRBJ2-2|NA|TRBV28
TGTGCCAGCAGCTGGGCCGGGAGCACCGGGGAGCTGTTTTTT
CASSWAGSTGELFF
>TRBD1|TRBJ2-7|NA|TRBV7-8
TGTGCCAGCAGTTACCAGACAGGGGTCTCCTACGAGCAGTACTTC
CASSYQTGVSYEQYF
>NA|TRBJ2-7|NA|TRBV5-4
TGTGCCAGCAGCTTGGGAGGGAGCGTCCACGAGCAGTACTTC
CASSLGGSVHEQYF
>NA|TRBJ2-7|NA|TRBV7-2
TGTGCCAGCAGCTTGAGGAACCCCTACGAGCAGTACTTC
CASSLRNPYEQYF
>NA|TRBJ1-2|NA|TRBV15
TGTGCCACCAGCAGGGGTAGGACAGATAACTATGGCTACACCTTC
CATSRGRTDNYGYTF
>NA|TRBJ2-3|NA|TRBV5-6
TGTGCCAGCAGCTCGGGGTACGAGGTGGCAGATACGCAGTATTTT
CASSSGYEVADTQYF
>NA|TRBJ1-2|NA|TRBV28
TGTGCCAGTGGGGGAGGAGAGGGTTATAACTATGGCTACACCTTC
CASGGGEGYNYGYTF
>NA|TRBJ2-3|NA|TRBV6-5
TGTGCCAGCAGTACGGGGGATACGCAGTATTTT
CASSTGDTQYF
>TRBD1|TRBJ2-5|NA|TRBV10-3
TGTGCCATCAGCACCGGGACAGGGGTGGAGACCCAGTACTTC
CAISTGTGVETQYF